The rows below give T cell receptor beta chains drawn from one sample of a study of blood T cell repertoires in COVID-19. Produced via immunoSEQ multiplex PCR; TCRdb's table is partial and in-frame only. Counted here are 150,000 or so clones, over 70% occurring once; the ten biggest clones make up under 15%. Sequenced sample: PBMCs or T cells enriched from blood (not recorded which). The receptors come from a woman in her sixties who had recovered from COVID-19. Each CDR3 is given with its conserved first and last residue. D genes are given only for firm matches. Size is omitted from some rows. Given values are once, few, many or a class for expanded clones.

j_call v_call d_call clone_size cdr3_nt cdr3_aa
TRBJ1-3 TRBV29-1 . . TGCAGCGTTAGGCCGGGGTTCTCTGGAAACACCATATATTTT CSVRPGFSGNTIYF
TRBJ2-1 TRBV2 TRBD2 . TGTGCCAGCAGTGGCGGGGGGAACGAAAATGAGCAGTTCTTC CASSGGGNENEQFF
TRBJ2-7 TRBV6-5 TRBD1 . TGTGCCAGCAGTTCCGGGACAGGAGACTACGAGCAGTACTTC CASSSGTGDYEQYF
TRBJ1-4 TRBV19 . . TGTGCCAGTCGCCGACAGAATAATGAAAAACTGTTTTTT CASRRQNNEKLFF
TRBJ1-3 TRBV14 . . TGTGCCAGCAGCCTCTTGGGAAACACCATATATTTT CASSLLGNTIYF
TRBJ2-3 TRBV5-4 . . TGTGCCAGCAGCTTCGTCGAGAGTAATACGCAGTATTTT CASSFVESNTQYF
TRBJ1-1 TRBV10-3 . . TGTGCCATCAGTGGAGGCCGTTTTCCGAACACTGAAGCTTTCTTT CAISGGRFPNTEAFF
TRBJ1-3 TRBV7-6 . few TGTGCCAGCAGCCCGGGGAACACCATATATTTT CASSPGNTIYF
TRBJ2-3 TRBV19 TRBD2 . TGTGCCAGTAGGAGGACTAGCGGGAGGGCTGATACGCAGTATTTT CASRRTSGRADTQYF
TRBJ1-6 TRBV24-1 . . TGTGCCACCAGTGATTTAATTCCCCGGCCAACGGGGTCACCCCTCCACTTT CATSDLIPRPTGSPLHF
TRBJ1-2 TRBV9 . . TGTGCCAGCAGCCTCTCAGGCTATGGCTACACCTTC CASSLSGYGYTF
TRBJ2-1 TRBV24-1 TRBD2 . TGTGCCACCAGTGAGGGGACTAGCCGTAATGAGCAGTTCTTC CATSEGTSRNEQFF
TRBJ1-2 TRBV18 TRBD1 . TGTGCCAGCTCATTAAATGCCGTTGACAGGGGGCATGTCTATGGCTACACCTTC CASSLNAVDRGHVYGYTF
TRBJ2-3 TRBV10-1 . few TGCGCCAGCAGTAGGACCCGGGACAACACAGATACGCAGTATTTT CASSRTRDNTDTQYF
TRBJ1-2 TRBV7-9 TRBD1 . TGTGCCAGCAGCTTGGCAGGGGGCGGGGGCTACACCTTC CASSLAGGGGYTF
TRBJ2-2 TRBV5-1 TRBD2 . TGCGCCAGCAGCGAGTCACTAGCGGGGGTGACCACCGGGGAGCTGTTTTTT CASSESLAGVTTGELFF
TRBJ2-1 TRBV7-9 TRBD1 . TGTGCCAGCAGCTTCCGCACCGGGACAGACCAGCAGTTCTTC CASSFRTGTDQQFF
TRBJ1-2 TRBV28 . once TGTGCCAGCACTCCGTCGGGGGGAGTCGCCTATGGCTACACCTTC CASTPSGGVAYGYTF
TRBJ2-7 TRBV6-5 TRBD2 . TGCGCCAGCAGATTAAGCGGGGGACCGTACGAGCAGTACTTC CASRLSGGPYEQYF
TRBJ2-1 TRBV7-2 . . TGTGCCAGCAGCTGGGCAGGGATACGCAATGAGCAGTTCTTC CASSWAGIRNEQFF
TRBJ1-1 TRBV5-1 . . TGCGCCAGCAGCTTGGCCATGGGACCGGCGGGGGCGGGTAGCATGAACACTGAAGCTTTCTTT CASSLAMGPAGAGSMNTEAFF
TRBJ2-3 TRBV10-3 TRBD2 . TGTGCCATCAGTGACCTGGGACTAGCGGGAGCCGCAGATACGCAGTATTTT CAISDLGLAGAADTQYF
TRBJ1-2 TRBV21-1 . . TGTGCCAGCACCTGGCGGGGGGCAGGAGGCTACACCTTC CASTWRGAGGYTF
TRBJ1-5 TRBV6-5 TRBD1 . TGTGCCAGCAGTTACGACAGGGATCAGCCCCAGCATTTT CASSYDRDQPQHF
TRBJ2-5 TRBV30 . once TGTGCCTGGAGCGGGGGCCAAGAGACCCAGTACTTC CAWSGGQETQYF
TRBJ2-7 TRBV18 TRBD2 . TGTGCCAGCTCACGGGGACTAGCGACCTACGAGCAGTACTTC CASSRGLATYEQYF
TRBJ1-1 TRBV6-5 TRBD1 . TGTGCCAGCAGTTACTCGGGACAGGGAAGCACTGAAGCTTTCTTT CASSYSGQGSTEAFF
TRBJ1-1 TRBV5-1 . . TGCGCCAGCAGCTTGGCGCCAGACTTGAACACTGAAGCTTTCTTT CASSLAPDLNTEAFF
TRBJ1-2 TRBV19 . . TGTGCCAGTAGTATTGCGAACTATGGCTACACCTTC CASSIANYGYTF
TRBJ2-5 TRBV6-1 . . TGTGCCAGCAGTGAGATTGGGGCCCCAGAGACCCAGTACTTC CASSEIGAPETQYF
TRBJ2-2 TRBV11-2 TRBD2 once TGTGCCAGCAGCCATATGAGACTAGCGGGATCCACGGGGACCGGGGAGCTGTTTTTT CASSHMRLAGSTGTGELFF
TRBJ1-5 TRBV7-9 . . TGTGCCAGCAGCTCCTCCCCCTTAGCCCAGCATTTT CASSSSPLAQHF
TRBJ2-1 TRBV7-8 . . TGTGCCAGCAAGATCCGGGACACCTACAATGAGCAGTTCTTC CASKIRDTYNEQFF
TRBJ2-1 TRBV3-1/TRBV3-2 TRBD2 once TGTGCCAGCCGGAGACTAGCGGGAGTCCCCAATGAGCAGTTCTTC CASRRLAGVPNEQFF
TRBJ1-1 TRBV2 TRBD1 . TGTGCCACCCCCCGGGGGGCAGGGGGCCTGAACACTGAAGCTTTCTTT CATPRGAGGLNTEAFF
TRBJ1-3 TRBV29-1 . . TGCAGCGTTACGGAGGGCTCTGGAAACACCATATATTTT CSVTEGSGNTIYF
TRBJ2-2 TRBV5-1 . . TGCGCCAGCAGCTTGGTTCTCAACACGAACACCGGGGAGCTGTTTTTT CASSLVLNTNTGELFF
TRBJ2-7 TRBV11-2 . once TGTGCCAGCAGCTTAGAACCAGGAAAAGCCTACGAGCAGTACTTC CASSLEPGKAYEQYF
TRBJ2-7 TRBV6-1 . . TGTGCCAGCAGTGAAGTGGAGGGGCCGCAGCAGTACTTC CASSEVEGPQQYF
TRBJ1-2 TRBV18 TRBD1 . TGTGCCAGCTCACCATGGGCTGGACAGGTGACGAAAGGGTACGGCACCTTC CASSPWAGQVTKGYGTF
TRBJ1-2 TRBV5-4 . few TGTGCCAGCAGCTCGAACAGGGTGGATGGCTACACCTTC CASSSNRVDGYTF
TRBJ1-6 TRBV7-9 . . TGTGCCAGCAGCTTAGGGGGGGAGCATTCACCCCTCCACTTT CASSLGGEHSPLHF
TRBJ1-4 TRBV18 . . TGTGCCAGCTCACCATCCGGGGTACCAAATGAAAAACTGTTTTTT CASSPSGVPNEKLFF
TRBJ2-7 TRBV2 . . TGTGCCAGCAGCTTAGACAGCTCCTACGAGCAGTACTTC CASSLDSSYEQYF
TRBJ1-4 TRBV5-1 . . TGCGCCAGCAGCTTGAACTTTAATGAAAAACTGTTTTTT CASSLNFNEKLFF